This TCR beta chain was found in a study of blood T cell repertoires in COVID-19. Study background: PBMCs, B-cell-depleted T cells, or T cells were the source of the cDNA or gDNA that made up the material.

Original processing methods: Amplifying reference gene primers gave estimates of nucleated cell counts. Generated by immunoSEQ multiplex PCR, the TCRdb table keeps only in-frame clones and is missing some. V, J and clone size reflect that table, while D and trimming were determined from the DNA. Seen here are 150,000 to 200,000 clones, about 87% observed once, and the top ten hold 0.8% to 1%. Germline lookup yields CDR1 LGHDT and CDR2 YNNKEL (reference sequence). V lost 0 bases to trimming and J lost 0 bases; unmatched junction nucleotides: 4. The CDR3 loop spans 16 amino acids. The chain uses TRBV3-1 (or the pseudogene TRBV3-2) and TRBJ2-5; 7 bases are shared with TRBD2. The sequence was obtained from a young woman who had recovered from COVID-19. The sequencing input was peripheral blood. As DNA, the CDR3 is TGTGCCAGCAGCCAAGATGAGCGGGGATACCAAGAGACCCAGTACTTC. This encodes CASSQDERGYQETQYF.